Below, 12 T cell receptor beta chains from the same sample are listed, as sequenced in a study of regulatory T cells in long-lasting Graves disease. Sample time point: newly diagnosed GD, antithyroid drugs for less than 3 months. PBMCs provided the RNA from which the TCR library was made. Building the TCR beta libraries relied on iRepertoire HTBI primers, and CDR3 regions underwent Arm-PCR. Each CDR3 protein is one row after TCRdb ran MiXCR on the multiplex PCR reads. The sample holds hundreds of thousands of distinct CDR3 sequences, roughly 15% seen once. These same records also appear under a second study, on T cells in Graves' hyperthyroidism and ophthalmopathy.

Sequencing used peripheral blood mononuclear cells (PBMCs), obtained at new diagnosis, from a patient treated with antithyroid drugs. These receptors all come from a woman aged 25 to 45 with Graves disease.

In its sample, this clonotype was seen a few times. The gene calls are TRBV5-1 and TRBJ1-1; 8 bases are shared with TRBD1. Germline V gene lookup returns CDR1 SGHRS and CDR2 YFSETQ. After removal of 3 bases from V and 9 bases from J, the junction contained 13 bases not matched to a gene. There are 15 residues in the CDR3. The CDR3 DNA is TGCGCCAGCAGCTATACGCCCGGGACAGGTACTCAAGCTTTCTTT. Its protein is CASSYTPGTGTQAFF.

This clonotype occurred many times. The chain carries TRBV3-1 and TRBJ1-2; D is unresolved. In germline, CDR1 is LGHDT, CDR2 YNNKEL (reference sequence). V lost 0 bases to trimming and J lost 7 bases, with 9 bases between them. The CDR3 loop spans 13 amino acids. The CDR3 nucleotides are TGTGCCAGCAGCCAAGATAGGGCGACTGGCTACACCTTC. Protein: CASSQDRATGYTF.

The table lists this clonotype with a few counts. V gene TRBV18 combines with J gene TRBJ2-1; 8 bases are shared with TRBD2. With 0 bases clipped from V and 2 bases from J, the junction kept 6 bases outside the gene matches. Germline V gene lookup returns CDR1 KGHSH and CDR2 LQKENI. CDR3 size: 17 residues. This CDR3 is CASSPPFTSGTYNEQFF. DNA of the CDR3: TGTGCCAGCTCACCACCTTTCACTAGCGGCACCTACAATGAGCAGTTCTTC.

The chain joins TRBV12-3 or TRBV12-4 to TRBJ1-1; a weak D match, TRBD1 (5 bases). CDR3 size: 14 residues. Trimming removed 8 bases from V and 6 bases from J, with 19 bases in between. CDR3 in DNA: TGTGCCAGCCTGTCAGGGCCGGGTATCCCTGAAGCTTTCTTT. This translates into CASLSGPGIPEAFF.

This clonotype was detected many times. The CDR3 bases are TGTGCCAGCAGTTACTTTGGACAGGTGGGCTACGAGCAGTACTTC. Translation gives CASSYFGQVGYEQYF. J is TRBJ2-7 and V is TRBV6-5; 7 bases agree with TRBD1. The CDR3 length is 15 residues. CDR1 is MNHEY, CDR2 SVGAGI, per germline. J was trimmed by 3 bases and V by 1 base; bases with no gene match: 6.

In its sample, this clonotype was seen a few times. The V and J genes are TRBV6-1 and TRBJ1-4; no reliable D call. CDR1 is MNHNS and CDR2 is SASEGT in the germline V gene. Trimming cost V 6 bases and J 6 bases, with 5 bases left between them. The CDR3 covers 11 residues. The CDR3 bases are TGTGCCAGCAGACAACATGAAAAACTGTTTTTT. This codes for CASRQHEKLFF.

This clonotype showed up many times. Here the CDR3 DNA reads TGTGCCACCAGCAGGGCCCGGGACAGAGCATACGAGCAGTACTTC. Translating gives CATSRARDRAYEQYF. V usage is TRBV15 and J usage is TRBJ2-7, with 7 bases fitting TRBD1. This CDR3 is built from 15 residues. Germline trimming cut 3 bases from V and 4 bases from J; bases unmatched to any gene: 9. Germline V lookup: CDR1 LNHNV, CDR2 YYDKDF (reference sequence). Looking up the rest from reference TRBV15 and TRBJ2-7 gives the full variable domain: DAMVIQNPRYQVTQFGKPVTLSCSQTLNHNVMYWYQQKSSQAPKLLFHYYDKDFNNEADTPDNFQSRRPNTSFCFLDIRSPGLGDTAMYLCATSRARDRAYEQYFGPGTRLTVT.

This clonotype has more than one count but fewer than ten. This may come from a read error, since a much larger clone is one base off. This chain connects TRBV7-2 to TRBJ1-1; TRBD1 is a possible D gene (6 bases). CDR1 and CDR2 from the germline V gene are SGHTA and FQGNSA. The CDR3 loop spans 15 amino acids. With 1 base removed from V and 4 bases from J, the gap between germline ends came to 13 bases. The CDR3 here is CASSLGTVGGTEAFF. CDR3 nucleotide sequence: TGTGCCAGCAGCTTAGGGACAGTCGGGGGCACTGAAGCTTTCTTT.

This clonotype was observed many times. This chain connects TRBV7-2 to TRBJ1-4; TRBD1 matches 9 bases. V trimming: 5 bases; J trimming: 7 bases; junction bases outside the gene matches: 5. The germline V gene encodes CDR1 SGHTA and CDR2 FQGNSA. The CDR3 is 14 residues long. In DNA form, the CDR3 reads TGTGCCAGCAGCCGAAGACAGGGGGGTGAAAAACTGTTTTTT. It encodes CASSRRQGGEKLFF. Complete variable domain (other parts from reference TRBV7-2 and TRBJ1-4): GAGVSQSPSNKVTEKGKDVELRCDPISGHTALYWYRQSLGQGLEFLIYFQGNSAPDKSGLPSDRFSAERTGGSVSTLTIQRTQQEDSAVYLCASSRRQGGEKLFFGSGTQLSVL.

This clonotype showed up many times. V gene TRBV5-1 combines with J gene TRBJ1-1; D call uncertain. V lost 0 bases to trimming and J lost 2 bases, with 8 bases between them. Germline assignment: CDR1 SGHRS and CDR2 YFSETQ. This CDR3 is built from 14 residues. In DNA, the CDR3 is TGCGCCAGCAGCTTGGATGGTTCAAACACTGAAGCTTTCTTT. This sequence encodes CASSLDGSNTEAFF.

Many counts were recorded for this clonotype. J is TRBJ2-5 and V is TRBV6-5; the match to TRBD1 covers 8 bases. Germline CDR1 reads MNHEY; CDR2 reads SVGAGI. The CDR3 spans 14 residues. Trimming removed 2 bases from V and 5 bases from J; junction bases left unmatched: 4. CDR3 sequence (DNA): TGTGCCAGCAGTTACGAGGACAGGGTCGAGACCCAGTACTTC. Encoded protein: CASSYEDRVETQYF.

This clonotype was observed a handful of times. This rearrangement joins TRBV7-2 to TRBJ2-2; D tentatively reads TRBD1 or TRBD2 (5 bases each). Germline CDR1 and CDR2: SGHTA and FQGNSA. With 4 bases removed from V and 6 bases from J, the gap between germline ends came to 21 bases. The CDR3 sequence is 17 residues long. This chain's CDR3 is CASSWDRDPLLAGELFF. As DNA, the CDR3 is TGTGCCAGCAGCTGGGACCGGGACCCCCTTTTGGCCGGGGAGCTGTTTTTT. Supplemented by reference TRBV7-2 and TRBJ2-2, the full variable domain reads GAGVSQSPSNKVTEKGKDVELRCDPISGHTALYWYRQSLGQGLEFLIYFQGNSAPDKSGLPSDRFSAERTGGSVSTLTIQRTQQEDSAVYLCASSWDRDPLLAGELFFGEGSRLTVL.